The clone carrying this T cell receptor (beta chain) was seen only a few times. The antigen is undetermined. General study results and limits: The TCR gene usage of tumor memory CD4+ T cells clustered together with blood and lymph node memory CD4+ cells and with lymph node naive CD4+ cells. Larger-cohort validation covered only one TCR beta V-J rearrangement. Tumor-infiltrating Treg TCR alpha and beta sequences overlapped most with tumor naive CD4+ T cells, then blood naive.

This CDR3 contains 18 residues. Germline V lookup: CDR1 SGDLS, CDR2 YYNGEE. Trimming stripped 4 bases from V and 2 bases from J, with 23 bases between. Full-length variable regions came from constant-region reverse primers plus semi-nested Nested Universal Primer A PCR. TCRdb reprocessed the 5' RACE reads via MiXCR and lists one record per CDR3 protein. Of roughly 44,000 distinct CDR3 sequences detected, approximately 31% appear once; the ten largest clones hold around 3.5%. The rearrangement links TRBV9 to TRBJ2-3, with no clear D. Input material: memory CD4+ T cells sorted from a lymph node. Subset indicated: memory CD4+ T cells, CD4+CD45RO+CD25-. The clonotype comes from a female donor with breast cancer. CDR3: CASSPRTLQSPFTDTQYF. The CDR3 nucleotides read TGTGCCAGCAGCCCACGGACGCTGCAGTCCCCGTTCACAGATACGCAGTATTTT.